This TCR beta chain was retrieved from a study of T-cell reconstitution after alpha-beta-depleted transplantation in children. The V and J ends lost 2 bases and 3 bases, in that order; junction bases with no gene match: 3. The germline gives CDR1 MNHEY, CDR2 SVGAGI. The length of the CDR3 is 15 residues. Preparation of the TCRbeta library used unique molecular identifiers. TCRdb itself ran the PCR reads through MiXCR, one entry per CDR3 protein. The sample lists around 140,000 distinct CDR3 sequences; 8.8% were seen once. Study-level points and caveats: Surviving recipient T cells and thymic progenitors underlay high day-60 TCRbeta diversity in some patients. Diversity and T-cell counts at one year after transplant derived mostly from new T cells.

This clonotype occurred a few times. Its antigen is as yet unknown. The V and J genes are TRBV6-5 and TRBJ1-4; 7 nucleotides match TRBD1. This TCR was sampled from a female patient aged 2-9 years who had a stem cell transplant for congenital amegakaryocytic thrombocytopenia, so the T cells may come from the graft donor. The specimen was PBMCs, mostly from graft donor cells, collected 180 days after TCRalphabeta/CD19-depleted stem cell transplant. CDR3 sequence reads: CASSYGQGANEKLFF. The CDR3 DNA sequence: TGTGCCAGCAGTTACGGGCAGGGGGCTAATGAAAAACTGTTTTTT.